A selection of T cell receptor beta chains follows, all from one sample in a study of a mutant IDH1 vaccine in newly diagnosed glioma. TCRdb's copy holds only in-frame clones and misses some; the assay was immunoSEQ multiplex PCR. The sample shows around 15,000 clones, 80% of them seen only once. The specimen comprised PBMCs, sampled from a glioma patient treated with radiotherapy, temozolomide or both. The receptor set was obtained from a man in his forties with glioma. The CDR3 runs from the conserved cysteine through the conserved F or W. Fields, in order: D gene, clone size, J gene, V gene, CDR3 DNA, CDR3 protein. A D gene is named only where the DNA matches it firmly. Clone size is stated in some rows and not others, as once, few, many or a class when expanded.

- - TRBJ2-7 TRBV21-1 TGTGCCAGCAGCCGTATACTAAGGACAGGGTACTGGGAGCAGTACTTC CASSRILRTGYWEQYF
- - TRBJ2-1 TRBV19 TGTGCCAGTAGTATGAACAGACACAATGAGCAGTTCTTC CASSMNRHNEQFF
- - TRBJ2-2 TRBV5-1 TGCGCCAGCAGCTTGCAGAACACCGGGGAGCTGTTTTTT CASSLQNTGELFF
TRBD1 - TRBJ2-1 TRBV27 TGTGCCAGCAGTCCGCCGCGTTTCCACAGGGGGCGCCTCCATCTGCCCGACAATGAGCAGTTCTTC CASSPPRFHRGRLHLPDNEQFF
- - TRBJ2-1 TRBV5-6 TGTGCCAGCAGCGGACTAACCGCCTACAATGAGCAGTTCTTC CASSGLTAYNEQFF
TRBD1 - TRBJ2-2 TRBV11-3 TGTGCCAGCAGCTGGGACAGGAGAACGACGAACACCGGGGAGCTGTTTTTT CASSWDRRTTNTGELFF
TRBD1 - TRBJ1-1 TRBV6-6 TGTGCCAGCAGTCCCCCCCCGGACAGGGGAACTGAAGCTTTCTTT CASSPPPDRGTEAFF
TRBD2 - TRBJ2-2 TRBV27 TGTGCCAGCAGCCCAAGACTAGCGGGGAACACCGGGGAGCTGTTTTTT CASSPRLAGNTGELFF
TRBD1 few TRBJ2-1 TRBV11-2 TGTGCCAGCAGCTGGGGACAGGGGAATGAGCAGTTCTTC CASSWGQGNEQFF
- - TRBJ2-7 TRBV29-1 TGCAGCGTTGACTTTTCCCAAAACGAGCAGTACTTC CSVDFSQNEQYF
TRBD2 few TRBJ2-2 TRBV4-3 TGCGCCAGCAGCCGAAGATTTACAATAGCGGGAGGGACAAACACCGGGGAGCTGTTTTTT CASSRRFTIAGGTNTGELFF
TRBD1 - TRBJ2-7 TRBV4-1 TGCGCCAGCAGCCAAGAGGATCTCGGCGGGACAGGGTACGAGCAGTACTTC CASSQEDLGGTGYEQYF
- - TRBJ2-4 TRBV4-1 TGCGCCAGCAGCCAAGGGTTCCTCGAGGGTCCCCAAAACATTCAGTACTTC CASSQGFLEGPQNIQYF
- - TRBJ1-2 TRBV28 TGTGCCAGCAGTTTAGGGGACCGCTATGGCTACACCTTC CASSLGDRYGYTF
- - TRBJ1-1 TRBV6-5 TGTGCCAGCAGAAGCCTCGGGGGTTGGGGCGCTGAAGCTTTCTTT CASRSLGGWGAEAFF
TRBD1 - TRBJ1-5 TRBV2 TGTGCCAGCAGTCCACAGGGGGCGGATCAGCCCCAGCATTTT CASSPQGADQPQHF
- - TRBJ1-3 TRBV11-3 TGTGCCAGCAGCCGGACGCGAACAGGGCAAGGAAACACCATATATTTT CASSRTRTGQGNTIYF
- - TRBJ2-6 TRBV4-3 TGCGCCAGCAGCCAAGAAACAGGGACTGGGGCCAACGTCCTGACTTTC CASSQETGTGANVLTF
- - TRBJ2-3 TRBV6-1 TGTGCCAGCACGGACGTTGGCACAGATACGCAGTATTTT CASTDVGTDTQYF
- once TRBJ2-1 TRBV4-1 TGCGCCAGCAGCTCCCCAGACCGATACAATGAGCAGTTCTTC CASSSPDRYNEQFF
TRBD2 - TRBJ2-1 TRBV10-1 TGCGCCAGCAGTGAGGCTAGCGGGAGAAGCGGTGAGCAGTTCTTC CASSEASGRSGEQFF
TRBD2 - TRBJ2-2 TRBV6-6 TGTGCCAGCAGTCAGCTAGCGGGAAACACCGGGGAGCTGTTTTTT CASSQLAGNTGELFF
- - TRBJ1-6 TRBV2 TGTGCCAGCAGGCCAACAGGGAAGGTTTCGGATTCACCCCTCCACTTT CASRPTGKVSDSPLHF
TRBD2 - TRBJ2-5 TRBV11-2 TGTGCCAGCAGCTTAATGGGGGAGGGGACCCAGTACTTC CASSLMGEGTQYF
TRBD2 few TRBJ2-7 TRBV6-1 TGTGCCAGCAGGGTAGCGGGCTCGAAGGAGCAGTACTTC CASRVAGSKEQYF
TRBD2 - TRBJ2-1 TRBV7-9 TGTGCCAGCAGCTTAGCAGCGGGGAGCTCCTACAATGAGCAGTTCTTC CASSLAAGSSYNEQFF
- once TRBJ1-2 TRBV2 TGTGCCAGCAGTAAAGAGAGGTCGTCCTCCTATGGCTACACCTTC CASSKERSSSYGYTF
- few TRBJ2-1 TRBV9 TGTGCCAGCAGCGTTGAACTCCCTTACAATGAGCAGTTCTTC CASSVELPYNEQFF
- - TRBJ2-2 TRBV19 TGTGCCAGTAGTTTCGGACTTTACACCGGGGAGCTGTTTTTT CASSFGLYTGELFF
TRBD2 - TRBJ2-3 TRBV5-1 TGCGCCAGCAGCTTGCCGGGACTAGCGTCCTTAGAAGATACGCAGTATTTT CASSLPGLASLEDTQYF
TRBD2 once TRBJ2-3 TRBV7-8 TGTGCCAGCAGCTCACTAGCGCCCTGGGGAGATACGCAGTATTTT CASSSLAPWGDTQYF
TRBD2 - TRBJ2-7 TRBV4-1 TGCGCCAGCGGGCCTGGGGGAGGGCCCTACGAGCAGTACTTC CASGPGGGPYEQYF
- - TRBJ2-5 TRBV4-1 TGCGCCAGCAGCCTGAGGATACAAATGGGGGAGACCCAGTACTTC CASSLRIQMGETQYF
TRBD1 - TRBJ1-2 TRBV5-1 TGCGCCAGCAGCTTCCGGGACAGCAGTGACTATGGCTACACCTTC CASSFRDSSDYGYTF
- - TRBJ2-7 TRBV23-1 TGCGCCAGCAGTCAATCTCCAAGGAGCTCCTACGAGCAGTACTTC CASSQSPRSSYEQYF
TRBD2 - TRBJ2-7 TRBV25-1 TGTGCCAGCAGAGGACTAGCGGGATACCACGAGCAGTACTTC CASRGLAGYHEQYF
TRBD1 - TRBJ2-7 TRBV10-3 TGTGCCATCAGTGAGGCCGGACAGGGGAACTACGAGCAGTACTTC CAISEAGQGNYEQYF
- - TRBJ1-1 TRBV6-5 TGTGCCAGCAGTCGAGGGACCGTAAGGGAAGAAGCTTTCTTT CASSRGTVREEAFF
TRBD1 - TRBJ2-1 TRBV5-6 TGTGCCAGCAGCCCAACCGGACAGGGGGGATCCTACAATGAGCAGTTCTTC CASSPTGQGGSYNEQFF
- - TRBJ1-2 TRBV27 TGTGCCAGCAGTTCCAGGGGATTTGATGGCTACACCTTC CASSSRGFDGYTF
TRBD1 few TRBJ1-1 TRBV13 TGTGCCAGCAGCGCGGCGGGACAGGGGAACACTGAAGCTTTCTTT CASSAAGQGNTEAFF
- - TRBJ2-3 TRBV2 TGTGCCAGCAGTGGGATCGCTCGCAGCACAGATACGCAGTATTTT CASSGIARSTDTQYF
TRBD1 - TRBJ2-1 TRBV27 TGTGCCAGCAGTTTAAGACAGGGTTCCTACAATGAGCAGTTCTTC CASSLRQGSYNEQFF